Below, 20 T cell receptor beta chains from the same sample are listed, as sequenced in a study of blood T cells in healthy people across ages. For the second PCR, which ran for about 7 to 11 cycles, a sample-barcoded 5' primer and a J-beta primer mix were used. TCRdb itself ran the 5' RACE reads through MiXCR, one entry per CDR3 protein. This repertoire shows some 670,000 distinct CDR3 sequences, about 51% found once; its top ten account for roughly 14%. The specimen was blood. Source of these receptors: a woman at least 80 years old in good health.

The J gene is TRBJ2-3, the V gene TRBV10-3; 8 nucleotides match TRBD2. The V and J ends lost 4 bases and 2 bases, in that order; junction bases with no gene match: 5. Germline-derived CDR1 and CDR2 are ENHRY and SYGVKD. CDR3 length: 15 residues. This CDR3 reads CAISGAGLDTDTQYF. The CDR3 coding sequence is TGTGCCATCAGTGGGGCGGGACTAGACACAGATACGCAGTATTTT.

To note about this clonotype: One junction end disagrees with the germline gene, perhaps due to a read error. The rearrangement links TRBV7-9 to TRBJ2-7, with unresolved D. The CDR3 spans 18 residues. The germline gives CDR1 SEHNR, CDR2 FQNEAQ (reference sequence). For the CDR3, the DNA is TGTGCCAGCAGTTTAGGATTCCGGACGGAGCTTTACACCTACGAGCAGTACTTC. Translation gives CASSLGFRTELYTYEQYF. Filled out from reference TRBV7-9 and TRBJ2-7, the complete variable domain reads DTGVSQNPRHKITKRGQNVTFRCDPISEHNRLYWYRQTLGQGPEFLTYFQNEAQLEKSRLLSDRFSAERPKGSFSTLEIQRTEQGDSAMYLCASSLGFRTELYTYEQYFGPGTRLTVT.

The chain combines TRBV6-5 with TRBJ1-4, with 7 nucleotides matching TRBD1. The CDR3 loop spans 16 amino acids. Germline CDR1 and CDR2: MNHEY and SVGAGI. The V segment lost 8 bases and the J segment 0 bases; nucleotides outside the gene matches: 9. The CDR3 sequence: CASGSTGRTTNEKLFF. CDR3 bases: TGTGCCAGCGGTTCGACAGGGAGGACAACTAATGAAAAACTGTTTTTT.

V and J are TRBV7-8 and TRBJ2-5; D gene ambiguous. From germline, CDR1 is SGHVS and CDR2 FQNEAQ. The V end lost 5 bases, the J end lost 0 bases, and 13 bases lay between the germline ends. The CDR3 has 15 residues. The CDR3 here is CASSPSPSNQETQYF. DNA of the CDR3: TGTGCCAGCAGCCCTTCCCCTTCGAACCAAGAGACCCAGTACTTC.

In this sample, this clonotype turned up once. The chain combines TRBV5-6 with TRBJ1-1; 7 positions agree with TRBD1. CDR3 length: 16 amino acids. Germline assignment: CDR1 SGHDT and CDR2 YYEEEE. The V gene end was trimmed by 4 bases and the J gene end by 0 bases; junction bases not matched to a gene: 9. DNA for the CDR3: TGTGCCAGCAGCCCTAACAGGGGAACGGTGAACACTGAAGCTTTCTTT. Encoded protein: CASSPNRGTVNTEAFF.

The V gene is TRBV7-2, the J gene TRBJ1-1; 9 bases agree with TRBD1. Germline lookup yields CDR1 SGHTA and CDR2 FQGNSA. The V gene end was trimmed by 4 bases and the J gene end by 4 bases; junction bases not matched to a gene: 7. The CDR3 sequence is 15 residues long. The CDR3 spells CASSSITGGGTEAFF. The CDR3 nucleotides are TGTGCCAGCAGCTCAATAACAGGGGGCGGCACTGAAGCTTTCTTT.

The chain couples TRBV24-1 to TRBJ1-2; 7 nucleotides align to TRBD1. The CDR3 extends over 12 amino acids. J lost 5 bases, V lost 9 bases, and 5 bases had no gene match. CDR1 KGHDR and CDR2 SFDVKD come from the germline V gene. The CDR3 coding sequence is TGTGCCACCGCGGACAGGTTTTATGGCTACACCTTC. Its translation: CATADRFYGYTF.

The chain recombines TRBV12-3 or TRBV12-4 with TRBJ2-3; 8 nucleotides match TRBD2. The V segment lost 3 bases and the J segment 4 bases; nucleotides outside the gene matches: 15. The CDR3 is 18 residues long. The CDR3 DNA reads as TGTGCCAGCAGTTTGGCTTTGGGAGGCAGCGGGAGTGCAGATACGCAGTATTTT. Amino acids: CASSLALGGSGSADTQYF.

Comments on this clonotype: One end of the junction fails to match germline, which may point to a read error. The chain combines TRBV27 with TRBJ2-3, with 11 nucleotides matching TRBD2. The germline CDR1 and CDR2 sequences are MNHEY and SMNVEV (reference sequence). CDR3 length equals 16 residues. CDR3 in amino acids: CSSSSPGTSGTDTRYF. As DNA, the CDR3 is TGTTCTAGCAGTTCACCCGGGACTAGCGGAACAGATACGCGGTATTTT.

With regard to this clonotype: No conserved phenylalanine or tryptophan is present at the end of the CDR3, so a read error is the likely explanation. The chain has TRBV18 and TRBJ2-3; D is possibly TRBD2 (6 bases). With 5 bases removed from V and 4 bases from J, the gap between germline ends came to 16 bases. Germline CDR1 KGHSH, CDR2 LQKENI. The CDR3 contains 15 residues. The CDR3 DNA sequence: TGTGCCAGCTCAAAAGGCGGGGCCATCGCAGATACGCAGTATTTG. As protein: CASSKGGAIADTQYL.

This clonotype was seen repeatedly, ten times or more. The genes are TRBV6-6 and TRBJ2-7, with 8 nucleotides matching TRBD1. CDR3 length equals 14 residues. Unmatched junction bases numbered 9, after V lost 7 bases and J lost 4 bases. CDR1 MNHNY and CDR2 SVGAGI come from the germline V gene (reference sequence). CDR3 in DNA: TGTGCCAGCAATCAACAGGGGGATGGGTACGAGCAGTACTTC. This sequence encodes CASNQQGDGYEQYF.

A word on this clonotype: It may be a read error: a sequence one base away is much more abundant. The chain recombines TRBV21-1 with TRBJ1-1. TRBV21-1 is an annotated pseudogene. The CDR3 totals 19 residues. CDR3 sequence (DNA): TGTGCCAGCAGCTTCCCGCTTTATTCGACAGGATGTCGGGACACTAAAGCTTTCTTT. It codes for CASSFPLYSTGCRDTKAFF.

This clonotype was picked up many times. This chain connects TRBV20-1 to TRBJ2-1, with D possibly being TRBD1 or TRBD2 (5 bases each). Trimming shortened V by 3 bases and J by 4 bases, and 16 bases separated the two germline ends. The CDR3 consists of 15 residues. The germline V gene has CDR1 DFQATT and CDR2 SNEGSKA (reference sequence). The CDR3 bases are TGCAGTGCTAGTATGGGACCTCTTTTTTACAATGAGCAGTTCTTC. Protein: CSASMGPLFYNEQFF.

Regarding this clonotype: A much more abundant neighbour one base away suggests this may be a read error. J is TRBJ1-1 and V is TRBV6-2 or TRBV6-3; 8 bases are a match to TRBD1. Germline CDR1 reads MNHEY; CDR2 reads SVGEGT. This CDR3 has 14 residues. CDR3 coding DNA: TGTGTCAGCAGTTTTCAGGGGGCAAACACTGAAGCTTTCTTT. This encodes CVSSFQGANTEAFF.

This clonotype has ten or more counts. This chain joins TRBV3-1 and TRBJ2-5, with TRBD1 as a possible D gene (5 bases). V was cut by 3 bases and J by 0 bases, with 14 bases left in between. The CDR3 is 16 residues long. CDR1 and CDR2 (germline): LGHDT, YNNKEL (reference sequence). In nucleotides, the CDR3 is TGTGCCAGCAGCCACCTGGACATCGCGTACCAAGAGACCCAGTACTTC. It specifies CASSHLDIAYQETQYF.

The J gene is TRBJ2-7, the V gene TRBV6-5; 9 bases are shared with TRBD2. With V trimmed by 0 bases and J by 7 bases, 7 bases remained unmatched. CDR3 length: 15 residues. Germline assignment: CDR1 MNHEY and CDR2 SVGAGI. CDR3 amino acids: CASSYSSGGYNEQYF. The CDR3 DNA reads TGTGCCAGCAGTTACTCCAGCGGGGGGTACAATGAGCAGTACTTC.

As concerns this clonotype: A much larger clone is a single base away; this may be a read error. V and J are TRBV20-1 and TRBJ2-1; D is ambiguous. The CDR3 runs to 12 residues. The germline gives CDR1 DFQATT, CDR2 SNEGSKA (reference sequence). The chain's CDR3 is CSASPLAGERFF. The CDR3 coding sequence is TGCAGTGCTAGTCCACTTGCCGGAGAGCGGTTCTTC.

This clonotype occurred many times. This chain joins TRBV20-1 and TRBJ2-1; TRBD2 agrees at 11 bases. V gave up 5 bases and J gave up 6 bases; unmatched junction bases: 15. The germline V gene encodes CDR1 DFQATT and CDR2 SNEGSKA (reference sequence). This CDR3 region has 17 residues. The CDR3 reads CSASAPDSGRAFNEQFF. CDR3 coding DNA: TGCAGTGCTTCGGCACCGGATAGCGGGAGGGCCTTCAATGAGCAGTTCTTC.

The rearrangement uses TRBV3-1 and TRBJ2-5, with D possibly TRBD2 on 6 matching bases. Per germline, CDR1 LGHDT and CDR2 YNNKEL (reference sequence). V was cut by 0 bases and J by 2 bases, with 22 bases left in between. There are 19 residues in the CDR3. The chain's CDR3 is CASSQDRWPSRRDQETQYF. The DNA of the CDR3 is TGTGCCAGCAGCCAAGATCGGTGGCCCTCCAGGCGGGATCAAGAGACCCAGTACTTC.

V and J are TRBV30 and TRBJ2-1; no firm D call. With 1 base removed from V and 13 bases from J, the gap between germline ends came to 20 bases. Germline loops: CDR1 GTSNPN, CDR2 SVGIG (reference sequence). CDR3 length: 14 residues. The CDR3: CAWSDDLLLETQFF. The CDR3 DNA follows: TGTGCCTGGAGTGACGATCTGCTTTTGGAGACCCAGTTCTTC. Together with reference TRBV30 and TRBJ2-1, the CDR3 gives the full variable domain: SQTIHQWPATLVQPVGSPLSLECTVEGTSNPNLYWYRQAAGRGLQLLFYSVGIGQISSEVPQNLSASRPQDRQFILSSKKLLLSDSGFYLCAWSDDLLLETQFFGPGTRLTVL.